Here is one TCR beta chain with its context. Other DNA sequences within the sample encode an identical CDR3. The repertoire was sequenced with immunoSEQ multiplex PCR; TCRdb's copy has only in-frame clones and lacks some. The sample has about 200,000 clones; 80% are singletons. The source of the sample is a study of blood T cell repertoires in COVID-19. Study-level background: Acute-phase and convalescent COVID-19 samples originated in the United States, Italy and Spain. Sources were T cells, B-cell-depleted T cells, or PBMCs; the material itself was cDNA or gDNA.

The CDR3 totals 13 residues. Germline loops: CDR1 ENHRY, CDR2 SYGVKD. The ends lost 2 bases at V and 6 bases at J; junction bases unmatched: 3. The receptor was derived from a woman in her 70s with acute or convalescent COVID-19. The V gene is TRBV10-3, the J gene TRBJ1-2, with 7 nucleotides matching TRBD1. The specimen was peripheral blood. CDR3 in DNA: TGTGCCATCAGTGAGCTCCAGGGGGATGGCTACACCTTC. Translating it yields CAISELQGDGYTF.